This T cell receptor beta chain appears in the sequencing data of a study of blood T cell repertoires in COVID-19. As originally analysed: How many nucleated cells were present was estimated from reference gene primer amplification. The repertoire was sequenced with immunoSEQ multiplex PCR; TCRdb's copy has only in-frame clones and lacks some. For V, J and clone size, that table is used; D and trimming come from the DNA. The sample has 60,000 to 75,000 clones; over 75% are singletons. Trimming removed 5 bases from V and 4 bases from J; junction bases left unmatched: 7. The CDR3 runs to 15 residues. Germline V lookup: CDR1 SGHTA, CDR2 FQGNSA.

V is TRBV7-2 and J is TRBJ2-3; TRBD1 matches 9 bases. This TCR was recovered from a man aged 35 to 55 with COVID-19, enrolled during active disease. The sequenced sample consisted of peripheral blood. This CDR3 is CASSSQGQGADTQYF. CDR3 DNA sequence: TGTGCCAGCAGCAGCCAGGGACAGGGCGCAGATACGCAGTATTTT.